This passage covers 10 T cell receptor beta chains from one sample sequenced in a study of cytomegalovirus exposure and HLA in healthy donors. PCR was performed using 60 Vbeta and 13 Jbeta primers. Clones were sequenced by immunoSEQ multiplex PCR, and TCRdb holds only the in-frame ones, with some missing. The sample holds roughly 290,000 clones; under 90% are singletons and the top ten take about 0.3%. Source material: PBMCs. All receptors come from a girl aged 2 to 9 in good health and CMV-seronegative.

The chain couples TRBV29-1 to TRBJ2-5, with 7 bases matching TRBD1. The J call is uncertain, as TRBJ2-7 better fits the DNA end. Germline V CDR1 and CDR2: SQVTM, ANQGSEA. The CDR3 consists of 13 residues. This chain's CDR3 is CSVLTGQAYEQYF. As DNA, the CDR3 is TGCAGCGTACTAACCGGACAGGCCTACGAGCAGTACTTC.

The CDR3, as DNA: TGTGCCAGCAGCTTCCTGACAGGGGGCAACACTGAAGCTTTCTTT. Translating it yields CASSFLTGGNTEAFF. This chain links TRBV11-1 with TRBJ1-1; 10 nucleotides match TRBD1. The germline V gene encodes CDR1 SGHAT and CDR2 FQDESV (reference sequence). This CDR3 region has 15 residues. V was clipped by 3 bases and J by 2 bases; unmatched bases: 3.

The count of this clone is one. The CDR3 DNA sequence: TGTGCCAGCAGCTTAGCGGGGTCGGCAGATACGCAGTATTTT. This gives the protein CASSLAGSADTQYF. This chain connects TRBV7-3 to TRBJ2-3; tentative D call: TRBD2 (6 bases). The V end was cut by 2 bases, the J end by 4 bases, with 10 bases between. The germline gives CDR1 SGHTA, CDR2 FQGTGA. This CDR3 is 14 amino acids long.

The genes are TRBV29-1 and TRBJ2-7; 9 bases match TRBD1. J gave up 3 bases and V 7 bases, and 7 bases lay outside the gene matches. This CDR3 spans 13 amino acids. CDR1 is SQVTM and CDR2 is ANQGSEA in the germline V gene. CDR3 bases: TGCAGCGCCTCCGGGACAGGGTTCTACGAGCAGTACTTC. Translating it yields CSASGTGFYEQYF.

The CDR3 region is CASSHRDSDQPQHF. Here the CDR3 DNA reads TGCGCCAGCAGCCATCGGGACAGTGATCAGCCCCAGCATTTT. The chain combines TRBV4-1 with TRBJ1-5; 7 nucleotides match TRBD1. V was clipped by 3 bases and J by 5 bases; unmatched bases: 4. This CDR3 has 14 residues. Per germline, CDR1 MGHRA and CDR2 YSYEKL.

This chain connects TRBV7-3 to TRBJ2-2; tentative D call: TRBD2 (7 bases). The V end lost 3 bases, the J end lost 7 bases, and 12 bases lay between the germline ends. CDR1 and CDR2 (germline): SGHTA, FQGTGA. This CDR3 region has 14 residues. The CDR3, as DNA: TGTGCCAGCAGCTTCTCGGGGGGCGGCGGGGAGCTGTTTTTT. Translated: CASSFSGGGGELFF.

CDR3 protein: CASSLQQGSYGYTF. The DNA of the CDR3 is TGTGCCAGCAGTTTACAACAGGGGAGCTATGGCTACACCTTC. The V and J genes are TRBV28 and TRBJ1-2; TRBD1 agrees at 7 bases. The CDR3 runs 14 residues. Germline lookup yields CDR1 MDHEN and CDR2 SYDVKM. Germline trimming cut 2 bases from V and 4 bases from J; bases unmatched to any gene: 4.

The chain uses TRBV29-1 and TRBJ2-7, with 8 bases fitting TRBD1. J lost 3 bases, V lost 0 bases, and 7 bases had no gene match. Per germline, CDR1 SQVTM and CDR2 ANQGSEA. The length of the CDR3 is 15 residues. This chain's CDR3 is CSVEDWTGRVYEQYF. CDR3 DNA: TGCAGCGTTGAAGACTGGACAGGGCGGGTCTACGAGCAGTACTTC.

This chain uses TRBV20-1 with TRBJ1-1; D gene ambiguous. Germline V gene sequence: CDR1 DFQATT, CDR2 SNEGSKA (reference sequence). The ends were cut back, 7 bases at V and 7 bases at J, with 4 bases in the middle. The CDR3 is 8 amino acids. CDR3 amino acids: CSVFEAFF. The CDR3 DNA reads TGCAGTGTATTTGAAGCTTTCTTT.

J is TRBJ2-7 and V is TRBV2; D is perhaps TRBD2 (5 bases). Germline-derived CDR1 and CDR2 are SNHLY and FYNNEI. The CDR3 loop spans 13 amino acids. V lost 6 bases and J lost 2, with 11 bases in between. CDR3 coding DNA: TGTGCCAGCAGACTAGAGGGCACCTACGAGCAGTACTTC. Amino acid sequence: CASRLEGTYEQYF.